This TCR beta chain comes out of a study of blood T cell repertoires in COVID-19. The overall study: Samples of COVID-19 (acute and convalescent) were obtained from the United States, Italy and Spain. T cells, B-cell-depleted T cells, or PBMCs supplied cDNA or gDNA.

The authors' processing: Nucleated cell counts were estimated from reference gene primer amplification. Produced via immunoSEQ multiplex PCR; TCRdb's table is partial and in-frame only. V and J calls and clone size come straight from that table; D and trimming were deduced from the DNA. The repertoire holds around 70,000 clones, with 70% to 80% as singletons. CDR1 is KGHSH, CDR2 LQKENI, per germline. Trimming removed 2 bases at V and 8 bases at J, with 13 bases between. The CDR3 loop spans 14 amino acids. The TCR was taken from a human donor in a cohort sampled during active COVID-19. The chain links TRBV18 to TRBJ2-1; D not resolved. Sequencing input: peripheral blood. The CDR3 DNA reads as TGTGCCAGCTCACCAAACACAGCCGGCGATGAGCAGTTCTTC. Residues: CASSPNTAGDEQFF.